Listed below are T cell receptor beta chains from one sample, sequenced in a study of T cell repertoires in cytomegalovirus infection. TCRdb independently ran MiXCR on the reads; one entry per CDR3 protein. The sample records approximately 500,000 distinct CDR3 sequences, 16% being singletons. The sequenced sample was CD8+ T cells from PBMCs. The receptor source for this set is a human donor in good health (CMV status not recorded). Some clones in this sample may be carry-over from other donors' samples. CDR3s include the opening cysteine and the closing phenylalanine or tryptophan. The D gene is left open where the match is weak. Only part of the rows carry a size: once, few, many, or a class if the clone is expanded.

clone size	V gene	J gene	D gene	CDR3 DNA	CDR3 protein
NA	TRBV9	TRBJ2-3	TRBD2	TGTGCCAGCAGCGTATCGGGGGGGCCAGGAGATACGCAGTATTTT	CASSVSGGPGDTQYF
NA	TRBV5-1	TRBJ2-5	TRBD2	TGCGCCAGCAGCCCCTTTAGCGGGGGGCCCCAAGAGACCCAGTACTTC	CASSPFSGGPQETQYF
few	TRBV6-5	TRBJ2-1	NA	TGTGCCAGCAGTTACTCCGCAGAGGGGGTCTCCTACAATGAGCAGTTCTTC	CASSYSAEGVSYNEQFF
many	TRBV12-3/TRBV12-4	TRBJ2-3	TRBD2	TGTGCCAGCAGTAAGACTAGCGGGAGGTTCGATACGCAGTATTTT	CASSKTSGRFDTQYF
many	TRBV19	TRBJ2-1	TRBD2	TGTGCCAGTAGTACGCGGGGGGGAACCTACAATGAGCAGTTCTTC	CASSTRGGTYNEQFF
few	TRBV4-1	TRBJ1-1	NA	TGCGCCAGCAGCCAAGGGGACCGGCGGGCCACTGAAGCTTTCTTT	CASSQGDRRATEAFF
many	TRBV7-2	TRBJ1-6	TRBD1	TGTGCCAGCAGCTTAGCGGACAGGCTTTATCGGTCACCCCTCCACTTT	CASSLADRLYRSPLHF
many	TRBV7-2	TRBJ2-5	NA	TGTGCCAGCAGCTTAGGGGGGAGGGGGGCGTCCCAAGAGACCCAGTACTTC	CASSLGGRGASQETQYF
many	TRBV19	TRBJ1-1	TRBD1	TGTGCCAGTAGTATCGGGACAGGGGTTTTGAACACTGAAGCTTTCTTT	CASSIGTGVLNTEAFF
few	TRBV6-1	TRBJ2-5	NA	TGTGCCAGCAGCTCCTGGACTGGAGACCAAGAGACCCAGTACTTC	CASSSWTGDQETQYF
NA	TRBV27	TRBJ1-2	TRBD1	TGTGCCAGCAGTTATCGGACAGGGTTGAACTATGGCTACACCTTC	CASSYRTGLNYGYTF
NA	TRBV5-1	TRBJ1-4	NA	TGCGCCAGCAGCTTGGGACCGGGCGCAGGAAGGGAAGGCGAAAAACTGTTTTTT	CASSLGPGAGREGEKLFF
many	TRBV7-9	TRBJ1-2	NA	TGTGCCAGCAGCCCGGTAGTAGAGGATCGTGGCTACACCTTC	CASSPVVEDRGYTF
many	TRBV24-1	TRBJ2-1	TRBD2	TGTGCCACCAGTGATTCCGGGACTAGCGGGACCGGTTACAATGAGCAGTTCTTC	CATSDSGTSGTGYNEQFF
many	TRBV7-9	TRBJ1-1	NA	TGTGCCAGCAGCGCCCGGATCTTGCGTACTGAAGCTTTCTTT	CASSARILRTEAFF
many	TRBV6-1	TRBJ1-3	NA	TGTGCCAGCAGTGAAGCTCGGGGCAACACCATATATTTT	CASSEARGNTIYF
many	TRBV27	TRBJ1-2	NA	TGTGCCAGCAGGAGGGGGAACTATGGCTACACCTTC	CASRRGNYGYTF
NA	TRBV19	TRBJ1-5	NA	TGTGCCAGTAGTATAGGGGGCCTATTTGGAAGCAATCAGCCCCAGCATTTT	CASSIGGLFGSNQPQHF
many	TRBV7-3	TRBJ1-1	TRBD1	TGTGCCAGCAGCCTTGTGGGACAGGTGAACACTGAAGCTTTCTTT	CASSLVGQVNTEAFF
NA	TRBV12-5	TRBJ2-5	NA	TGTGCTAGTGGTTTGGTAGTGATTCTGGGCAAACAGGAGACCCAGTACTTC	CASGLVVILGKQETQYF
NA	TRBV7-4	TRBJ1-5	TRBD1	TGTGCCAGCAGCTTAGCGGACAGGGGGCTCAATCAGCCCCAGCATTTT	CASSLADRGLNQPQHF
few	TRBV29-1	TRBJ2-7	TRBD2	TGCAGCGTTCACCCTAGCGGGAGCTCCGAGCAGTACTTC	CSVHPSGSSEQYF
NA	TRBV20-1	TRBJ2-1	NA	TGCAGTGCTAGGGGTAGCAAGTATTTCACTATCAATGAGCAGTTCTTC	CSARGSKYFTINEQFF
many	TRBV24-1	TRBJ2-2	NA	TGTGCCACGGGGACAACGAACACCGGGGAGCTGTTTTTT	CATGTTNTGELFF
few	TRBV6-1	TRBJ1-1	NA	TGTGCCAGCAGAGAGGACAGCCTGAACACTGAAGCTTTCTTT	CASREDSLNTEAFF
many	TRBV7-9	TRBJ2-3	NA	TGTGCCAGCAGCTTCCCGGACAGATTAAACACAGATACGCAGTATTTT	CASSFPDRLNTDTQYF
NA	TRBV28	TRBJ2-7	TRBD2	TGTGCCAGCAGTGCGAGCCCGCGGACTAGCGGGATTGAGCAGTACTTC	CASSASPRTSGIEQYF
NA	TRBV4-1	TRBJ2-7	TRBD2	TGCGCCAGCAGCCCCGTAGCGGGAGGGCTGGAGGAGCAGTACTTC	CASSPVAGGLEEQYF
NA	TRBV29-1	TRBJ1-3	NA	TGCAGCGCGGAACAGGGCGATGGAAACACCATATATTTT	CSAEQGDGNTIYF
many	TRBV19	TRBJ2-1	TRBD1	TGTGCCAGTAGTATAGGCCAGGGGGCGTACAATGAGCAGTTCTTC	CASSIGQGAYNEQFF
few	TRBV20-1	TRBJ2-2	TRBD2	TGCAGTGCGAGGTTTGAGACTAGCGGATACACCGGGGAGCTGTTTTTT	CSARFETSGYTGELFF
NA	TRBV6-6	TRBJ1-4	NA	TGTGCCAGCCGCAAAGGGAGGGCCACAACTAATGAAAAACTGTTTTTT	CASRKGRATTNEKLFF
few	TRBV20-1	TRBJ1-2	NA	TGCAGTGCTAGAAAAGGAGACTATGGCTACACCTTC	CSARKGDYGYTF